The present T cell receptor beta chain was sequenced within a study of technical replicates of blood from a handful of donors. The CDR3 is 15 amino acids. CDR1 SGHVS and CDR2 FNYEAQ come from the germline V gene. After removal of 4 bases from V and 2 bases from J, the junction contained 4 bases not matched to a gene. TCRdb keeps only in-frame clones here, not all; method: immunoSEQ multiplex PCR. The sample consists of tens of thousands of clones, roughly 94% of them appearing once. This chain uses TRBV7-6 with TRBJ2-1, with TRBD1 matching 8 bases. Sample: T cells isolated from PBMCs. This TCR came from a human donor in good health. This CDR3 reads CASSSDRGAYNEQFF. For the CDR3, the DNA is TGTGCCAGCAGCTCCGACAGGGGCGCCTACAATGAGCAGTTCTTC.